The 32 T cell receptor beta chains listed next were all sequenced from one sample in a study of shared clonotypes between healthy human individuals. Profiling relied on immunoSEQ multiplex PCR, and the TCRdb table lists in-frame clones only, not all of them. The sample includes around 2.5 million clones, over 85% of them seen just once. The sample was naive CD4+ T cells from PBMCs. Subset here: CD45RA+ positively selected. The receptors come from a man younger than 30 in good health. Some clones in this sample may be carry-over from other donors' samples.

This clone appeared once. The gene calls are TRBV5-6 and TRBJ2-1; a weak D match, TRBD2 (5 bases). The V end lost 1 base, the J end lost 3 bases, and 11 bases lay between the germline ends. Germline-derived CDR1 and CDR2 are SGHDT and YYEEEE. This CDR3 comprises 15 residues. The CDR3 coding sequence is TGTGCCAGCAGCTTGAGGCGGGCCCACTACAATGAGCAGTTCTTC. Protein product: CASSLRRAHYNEQFF.

This chain connects TRBV5-1 to TRBJ1-1, with D perhaps TRBD1 (5 bases). The CDR3 sequence is 16 residues long. Trimming pared 0 bases from V and 2 bases from J, leaving 14 bases between. Per the germline V gene, CDR1 is SGHRS and CDR2 is YFSETQ. The CDR3 protein is CASSLDFWGSNTEAFF. The CDR3 DNA is TGCGCCAGCAGCTTGGATTTTTGGGGGTCTAACACTGAAGCTTTCTTT.

The chain links TRBV6-5 to TRBJ2-1; D is uncertain. Germline CDR1 reads MNHEY; CDR2 reads SVGAGI. V dropped 4 bases and J dropped 6 bases, with 10 bases sitting between them. The CDR3 is 13 amino acids. This chain's CDR3 is CASSSPTFNEQFF. The DNA of the CDR3 is TGTGCCAGCAGTTCACCGACGTTCAATGAGCAGTTCTTC.

The chain employs TRBV6-6 and TRBJ1-6; 8 bases fit TRBD1. Germline-derived CDR1 and CDR2 are MNHNY and SVGAGI (reference sequence). V lost 4 bases, J lost 6 bases, and 5 bases stayed unmatched. CDR3 length: 15 residues. CDR3 residues: CASSSRQGTNSPLHF. The CDR3, as DNA: TGTGCCAGCAGTTCTAGACAGGGGACTAATTCACCCCTCCACTTT.

The gene calls are TRBV7-2 and TRBJ2-7; the match to TRBD2 covers 9 bases. The V and J ends lost 5 bases and 4 bases, in that order; junction bases with no gene match: 9. Germline CDR1 SGHTA, CDR2 FQGNSA. The CDR3 extends over 15 amino acids. CDR3 sequence reads: CASSAPGLARYEQYF. The DNA of the CDR3 is TGTGCCAGCAGCGCGCCGGGACTAGCAAGGTACGAGCAGTACTTC.

A note on this clone: The same CDR3 can be traced to other DNA sequences in this sample. This chain links TRBV20-1 with TRBJ2-1; D is perhaps TRBD1 (5 bases). Looked up from germline, CDR1 is DFQATT and CDR2 is SNEGSKA (reference sequence). The CDR3 has 11 residues. Deletions cut 1 base from V and 9 bases from J, with 7 bases between. The CDR3 protein is CSARGGSEQFF. DNA of the CDR3: TGCAGTGCTAGAGGGGGCAGTGAGCAGTTCTTC.

The V and J genes are TRBV5-1 and TRBJ2-3; D not certain. V was cut by 2 bases and J by 2 bases, with 12 bases left in between. In germline, CDR1 is SGHRS, CDR2 YFSETQ. The CDR3 is made up of 15 amino acids. The CDR3 DNA reads TGCGCCAGCAGCTTCCGTCTCCCTGACACAGATACGCAGTATTTT. Amino acid sequence: CASSFRLPDTDTQYF.

V is TRBV15 and J is TRBJ2-1; D is perhaps TRBD2 (6 bases). Per the germline V gene, CDR1 is LNHNV and CDR2 is YYDKDF (reference sequence). The CDR3 has 18 residues. Deletions cut 0 bases from V and 5 bases from J, with 20 bases between. The CDR3 sequence: CATSREKGSSAPDNEQFF. The CDR3 nucleotides read TGTGCCACCAGCAGAGAAAAGGGATCTAGCGCGCCCGACAATGAGCAGTTCTTC.

The V and J genes are TRBV5-1 and TRBJ1-4; D unclear. The CDR3 is made up of 15 amino acids. The V gene lost 4 bases and the J gene lost 0 bases, with 10 bases spanning the gap. The germline V gene has CDR1 SGHRS and CDR2 YFSETQ. The DNA for the CDR3 is TGCGCCAGCAGCCCGAGGGATGCAACTAATGAAAAACTGTTTTTT. Translated: CASSPRDATNEKLFF. Drawing the rest from reference TRBV5-1 and TRBJ1-4, the complete variable domain is KAGVTQTPRYLIKTRGQQVTLSCSPISGHRSVSWYQQTPGQGLQFLFEYFSETQRNKGNFPGRFSGRQFSNSRSEMNVSTLELGDSALYLCASSPRDATNEKLFFGSGTQLSVL.

This clone has just one count. This chain joins TRBV5-1 and TRBJ2-1; 9 nucleotides line up with TRBD1. CDR3 length: 16 residues. The J segment lost 1 base and the V segment lost 7 bases, leaving 9 bases of the junction unmatched. Germline V gives CDR1 SGHRS, CDR2 YFSETQ. As DNA, the CDR3 is TGCGCCAGCGCCGCTCTGACAGGGGGGTCCTACAATGAGCAGTTCTTC. Protein sequence: CASAALTGGSYNEQFF.

The CDR3 DNA reads as TGTGCCAGCAGTTCAGCCGGACAGGGGGTGGATGAAAAACTGTTTTTT. Encoded protein: CASSSAGQGVDEKLFF. V gene TRBV28 combines with J gene TRBJ1-4, with TRBD1 matching 10 bases. V lost 4 bases and J lost 6; bases outside the gene matches: 8. This CDR3 is 16 amino acids long. Germline V gene lookup returns CDR1 MDHEN and CDR2 SYDVKM.

As regards this clone: Additional DNA sequences in this sample encode the identical CDR3. V gene TRBV5-1 combines with J gene TRBJ2-1; possibly TRBD1 for D (5 bases). Trimming shortened V by 0 bases and J by 4 bases, and 8 bases separated the two germline ends. Germline assignment: CDR1 SGHRS and CDR2 YFSETQ. The CDR3 contains 14 residues. CDR3 sequence (DNA): TGCGCCAGCAGCTTGGGACAGTCTTACAATGAGCAGTTCTTC. Its protein is CASSLGQSYNEQFF. The full variable domain, with the rest looked up from reference TRBV5-1 and TRBJ2-1, is KAGVTQTPRYLIKTRGQQVTLSCSPISGHRSVSWYQQTPGQGLQFLFEYFSETQRNKGNFPGRFSGRQFSNSRSEMNVSTLELGDSALYLCASSLGQSYNEQFFGPGTRLTVL.

V usage is TRBV5-1 and J usage is TRBJ2-2, with D tentatively TRBD2 (6 bases). Trimming removed 4 bases at V and 0 bases at J, with 13 bases between. Looked up from germline, CDR1 is SGHRS and CDR2 is YFSETQ. The CDR3 loop spans 16 amino acids. The CDR3 sequence: CASSPRGTANTGELFF. The CDR3 nucleotides read TGCGCCAGCAGCCCCCGTGGGACTGCGAACACCGGGGAGCTGTTTTTT.

The V call is TRBV28, the J call TRBJ2-7; D may be TRBD2 (5 bases). Looked up from germline, CDR1 is MDHEN and CDR2 is SYDVKM. The V end was cut by 6 bases, the J end by 7 bases, with 19 bases between. CDR3 length: 14 residues. This chain's CDR3 is CASSLRGKAWEQYF. CDR3 nucleotides: TGTGCCAGCAGCCTCCGGGGAAAGGCCTGGGAGCAGTACTTC.

The chain has TRBV7-2 and TRBJ2-1, with D possibly TRBD2 on 6 matching bases. The germline gives CDR1 SGHTA, CDR2 FQGNSA. The CDR3 covers 15 residues. Trimming took off 2 bases at V and 0 bases at J, with 8 bases between the two ends. This CDR3 is CASSLLANSYNEQFF. In nucleotides, the CDR3 is TGTGCCAGCAGCTTACTAGCGAACTCCTACAATGAGCAGTTCTTC. The full variable domain, with the rest looked up from reference TRBV7-2 and TRBJ2-1, is GAGVSQSPSNKVTEKGKDVELRCDPISGHTALYWYRQSLGQGLEFLIYFQGNSAPDKSGLPSDRFSAERTGGSVSTLTIQRTQQEDSAVYLCASSLLANSYNEQFFGPGTRLTVL.

As regards this clone: Other DNA sequences from this sample encode an identical CDR3 as well. The gene calls are TRBV18 and TRBJ2-1, with 10 bases fitting TRBD1. Trimming cost V 6 bases and J 2 bases; bases outside gene matches: 7. Germline CDR1 is KGHSH and CDR2 is LQKENI. The CDR3 covers 16 residues. The CDR3 protein is CASSPPGQGPYNEQFF. As DNA, the CDR3 is TGTGCCAGCTCCCCTCCGGGACAGGGGCCCTACAATGAGCAGTTCTTC.

The chain has TRBV11-2 and TRBJ1-4; maybe TRBD1 (6 bases). CDR1 and CDR2 (germline): SGHAT, FQNNGV. V lost 1 base and J 7 bases, leaving 10 bases between the germline ends. This CDR3 is built from 14 residues. CDR3 DNA: TGTGCCAGCAGCTTAGGGGGGGGCATTGAAAAACTGTTTTTT. Protein: CASSLGGGIEKLFF.

CDR3: CASSLLGRGDEQYF. CDR3 bases: TGTGCCAGCAGCTTATTAGGCAGGGGCGACGAGCAGTACTTC. This rearrangement joins TRBV7-8 to TRBJ2-7; TRBD1 might be the D (6 bases). The CDR3 is made up of 14 amino acids. V dropped 2 bases and J dropped 5 bases, with 13 bases sitting between them. Germline-derived CDR1 and CDR2 are SGHVS and FQNEAQ.

The chain joins TRBV19 to TRBJ1-1, with D perhaps matching TRBD1 (6 bases). CDR3 length equals 14 residues. The V gene's germline CDR1 is LNHDA and CDR2 SQIVND (reference sequence). The V and J ends lost 4 bases and 4 bases respectively, with 13 bases between them. CDR3 DNA sequence: TGTGCCAGTAGTACCAGGGGCATAGTCACTGAAGCTTTCTTT. Translation: CASSTRGIVTEAFF.

The chain links TRBV6-1 to TRBJ2-4; 7 nucleotides align to TRBD2. V shed 7 bases, J shed 8 bases, and the junction held 2 bases outside the gene matches. This CDR3 is 11 amino acids long. From germline, CDR1 is MNHNS and CDR2 SASEGT. The CDR3 is CASTGGDIQYF. CDR3 sequence (DNA): TGTGCCAGCACTGGGGGGGACATTCAGTACTTC.

The chain carries TRBV18 and TRBJ1-5; TRBD1 might be the D (6 bases). V lost 4 bases and J 6 bases, leaving 16 bases between the germline ends. Germline V gene sequence: CDR1 KGHSH, CDR2 LQKENI. This CDR3 contains 15 residues. This CDR3 reads CASSLLQGSGQPQHF. In DNA, the CDR3 is TGTGCCAGCTCACTTTTACAGGGTTCTGGTCAGCCCCAGCATTTT.

This clone is a singleton in its sample. The chain combines TRBV2 with TRBJ2-7; the D gene is possibly TRBD1 (5 bases). V was shortened by 5 bases and J by 2 bases, with 16 bases between the two germline ends. This CDR3 has 15 residues. In germline, CDR1 is SNHLY, CDR2 FYNNEI. The CDR3 loop is CASSRDRSLTYEQYF. The CDR3 DNA is TGTGCCAGCAGTCGTGACAGATCCCTTACCTACGAGCAGTACTTC.

The chain is built from TRBV27 and TRBJ2-7; 7 nucleotides align to TRBD2. The CDR3 sequence is 15 residues long. CDR1 and CDR2 (germline): MNHEY, SMNVEV (reference sequence). After removal of 1 base from V and 5 bases from J, the junction contained 8 bases not matched to a gene. For the CDR3, the DNA is TGTGCCAGCAGTTTATATTTAGCGGGTATCAACGAGCAGTACTTC. Protein sequence: CASSLYLAGINEQYF.

The chain is built from TRBV6-1 and TRBJ2-3; D unresolved. The length of the CDR3 is 14 residues. Germline loops: CDR1 MNHNS, CDR2 SASEGT. V was clipped by 5 bases and J by 6 bases, with 15 bases between them. The CDR3 here is CASSFRELLDTQYF. The CDR3 nucleotides read TGTGCCAGCAGTTTTAGGGAACTCCTGGATACGCAGTATTTT.

This clone was counted between two and nine times. The chain uses TRBV5-1 and TRBJ1-1, with D perhaps TRBD1 (5 bases). V was pared by 4 bases and J by 3 bases, with 16 bases between. This CDR3 is 15 amino acids long. Germline loops: CDR1 SGHRS, CDR2 YFSETQ. In DNA form, the CDR3 reads TGCGCCAGCAGCCCTTCGGTCAGGGAGGACACTGAAGCTTTCTTT. It is translated as CASSPSVREDTEAFF.

The CDR3 region is CASSSLGRSSGSGYNEQFF. The CDR3, as DNA: TGTGCCAGCAGTTCCCTAGGGCGATCTAGCGGGAGTGGCTACAATGAGCAGTTCTTC. The chain links TRBV7-9 to TRBJ2-1, with 10 bases identical to TRBD2. Germline V gene data show CDR1 as SEHNR and CDR2 as FQNEAQ (reference sequence). V lost 6 bases to trimming and J lost 3 bases; unmatched junction nucleotides: 17. This CDR3 region has 19 residues. The whole variable domain, filled in from reference TRBV7-9 and TRBJ2-1, reads DTGVSQNPRHKITKRGQNVTFRCDPISEHNRLYWYRQTLGQGPEFLTYFQNEAQLEKSRLLSDRFSAERPKGSFSTLEIQRTEQGDSAMYLCASSSLGRSSGSGYNEQFFGPGTRLTVL.

This clone appeared once. The chain joins TRBV18 to TRBJ2-7; 9 bases fit TRBD2. CDR3 size: 15 residues. V was pared by 4 bases and J by 5 bases, with 9 bases of the junction left unmatched. Germline lookup yields CDR1 KGHSH and CDR2 LQKENI. In DNA form, the CDR3 reads TGTGCCAGCTCACTGTTTAGCGGGAGTTTTGACGAGCAGTACTTC. Amino acid sequence: CASSLFSGSFDEQYF.

This rearrangement joins TRBV27 to TRBJ1-5, with a weak D call TRBD1 (5 bases). V shed 3 bases and J shed 2 bases, with 11 bases lying between them. Germline loops: CDR1 MNHEY, CDR2 SMNVEV (reference sequence). The CDR3 covers 15 residues. The CDR3 sequence: CASSFNGGGNQPQHF. In nucleotides, the CDR3 is TGTGCCAGCAGTTTCAATGGGGGAGGCAATCAGCCCCAGCATTTT.

This chain links TRBV15 with TRBJ2-1, with D possibly TRBD1 on 5 matching bases. Germline-derived CDR1 and CDR2 are LNHNV and YYDKDF (reference sequence). The CDR3 consists of 13 residues. Between the trimmed V and J ends, which lost 4 bases and 6 bases, there was a span of 10 bases. The CDR3 DNA follows: TGTGCCACCAGCACCAGACAGACCAATGAGCAGTTCTTC. This encodes CATSTRQTNEQFF.

This rearrangement joins TRBV13 to TRBJ2-7; 14 bases agree with TRBD2. J gave up 2 bases and V 2 bases, and 2 bases lay outside the gene matches. Looked up from germline, CDR1 is PRHDT and CDR2 is FYEKMQ (reference sequence). The CDR3 length is 16 residues. CDR3 bases: TGTGCCAGCAGCTTAAGGACTAGCGGGGGGACCTACGAGCAGTACTTC. It encodes CASSLRTSGGTYEQYF.

The chain links TRBV9 to TRBJ2-1; TRBD2 matches 8 bases. CDR3 length: 16 residues. J was trimmed by 1 base and V by 2 bases; bases with no gene match: 5. The germline V gene encodes CDR1 SGDLS and CDR2 YYNGEE. Here the CDR3 DNA reads TGTGCCAGCAGCGTGAGCGGGAGAGGATCCTACAATGAGCAGTTCTTC. This encodes CASSVSGRGSYNEQFF.

This clone showed up just once. This rearrangement joins TRBV19 to TRBJ2-7; weak D call: TRBD2 (5 bases). CDR3 size: 14 residues. Germline values: CDR1 LNHDA, CDR2 SQIVND (reference sequence). Trimming removed 10 bases at V and 1 base at J, with 17 bases between. The DNA of the CDR3 is TGTGCCAACAGACGGGGTCTTGTTTCCTACGAGCAGTACTTC. Its protein product is CANRRGLVSYEQYF. Drawing the rest from reference TRBV19 and TRBJ2-7, the complete variable domain is DGGITQSPKYLFRKEGQNVTLSCEQNLNHDAMYWYRQDPGQGLRLIYYSQIVNDFQKGDIAEGYSVSREKKESFPLTVTSAQKNPTAFYLCANRRGLVSYEQYFGPGTRLTVT.